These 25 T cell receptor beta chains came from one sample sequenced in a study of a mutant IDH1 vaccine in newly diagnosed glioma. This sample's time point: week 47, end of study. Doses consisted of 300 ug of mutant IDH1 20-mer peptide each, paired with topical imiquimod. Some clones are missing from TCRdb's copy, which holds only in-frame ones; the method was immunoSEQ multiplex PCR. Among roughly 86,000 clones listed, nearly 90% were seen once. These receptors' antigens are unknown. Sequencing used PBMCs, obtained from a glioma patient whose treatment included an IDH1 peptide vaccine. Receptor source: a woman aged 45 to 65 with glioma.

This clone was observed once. In DNA form, the CDR3 reads TGTGCCAGCAGTGTGTACTCTGGAAACACCATATATTTT. Translation: CASSVYSGNTIYF. This chain uses TRBV6-1 with TRBJ1-3; D gene unclear. Germline V gene sequence: CDR1 MNHNS, CDR2 SASEGT. The V gene lost 4 bases and the J gene lost 0 bases, with 4 bases spanning the gap. The CDR3 spans 13 residues.

CDR3 in DNA: TGTGCCAGCAGCTCGGGACTAGCGAGCCACGAGCAGTACTTC. Its translation is CASSSGLASHEQYF. The genes are TRBV9 and TRBJ2-7; 10 bases are shared with TRBD2. Looked up from germline, CDR1 is SGDLS and CDR2 is YYNGEE. J gave up 5 bases and V 4 bases, and 6 bases lay outside the gene matches. There are 14 residues in the CDR3.

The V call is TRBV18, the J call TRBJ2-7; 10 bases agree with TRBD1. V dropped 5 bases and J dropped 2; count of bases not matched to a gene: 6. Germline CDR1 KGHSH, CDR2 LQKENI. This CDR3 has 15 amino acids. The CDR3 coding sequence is TGTGCCAGCTCAGCGGGGACAGGGGCAACCTACGAGCAGTACTTC. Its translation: CASSAGTGATYEQYF.

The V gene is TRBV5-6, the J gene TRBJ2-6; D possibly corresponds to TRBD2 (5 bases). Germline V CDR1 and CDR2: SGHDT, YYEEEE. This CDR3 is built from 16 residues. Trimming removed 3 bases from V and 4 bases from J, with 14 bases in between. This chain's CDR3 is CASSSAGLSGANVLTF. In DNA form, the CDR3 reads TGTGCCAGCAGCTCCGCCGGACTGAGCGGGGCCAACGTCCTGACTTTC. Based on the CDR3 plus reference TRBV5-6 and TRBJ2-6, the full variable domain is DAGVTQSPTHLIKTRGQQVTLRCSPKSGHDTVSWYQQALGQGPQFIFQYYEEEERQRGNFPDRFSGHQFPNYSSELNVNALLLGDSALYLCASSSAGLSGANVLTFGAGSRLTVL.

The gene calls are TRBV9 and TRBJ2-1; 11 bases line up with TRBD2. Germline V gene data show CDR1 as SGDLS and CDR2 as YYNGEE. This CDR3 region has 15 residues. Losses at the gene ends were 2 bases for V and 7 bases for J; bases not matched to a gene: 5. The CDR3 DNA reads TGTGCCAGCAGCGTCGGACTAGCGGGCCTTAATGAGCAGTTCTTC. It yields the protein CASSVGLAGLNEQFF. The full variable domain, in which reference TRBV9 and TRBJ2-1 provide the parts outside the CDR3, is DSGVTQTPKHLITATGQRVTLRCSPRSGDLSVYWYQQSLDQGLQFLIQYYNGEERAKGNILERFSAQQFPDLHSELNLSSLELGDSALYFCASSVGLAGLNEQFFGPGTRLTVL.

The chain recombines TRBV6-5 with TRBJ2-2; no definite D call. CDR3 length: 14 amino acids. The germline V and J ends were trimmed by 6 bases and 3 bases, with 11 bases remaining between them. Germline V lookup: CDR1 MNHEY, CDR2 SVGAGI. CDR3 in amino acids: CASSSRPDTGELFF. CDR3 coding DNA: TGTGCCAGCAGCTCAAGGCCAGACACCGGGGAGCTGTTTTTT.

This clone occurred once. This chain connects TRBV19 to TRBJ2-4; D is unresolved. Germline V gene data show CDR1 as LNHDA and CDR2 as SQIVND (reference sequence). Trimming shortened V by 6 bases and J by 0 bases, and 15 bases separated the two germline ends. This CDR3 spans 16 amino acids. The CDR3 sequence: CASSAPPGLAKNIQYF. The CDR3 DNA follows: TGTGCCAGTAGCGCCCCCCCCGGGCTAGCCAAAAACATTCAGTACTTC.

Here the CDR3 DNA reads TGTGCCAGCAGCTGGGCGGGGGCAACTAACTATGGCTACACCTTC. This encodes CASSWAGATNYGYTF. This sequence joins TRBV11-2 and TRBJ1-2, with a possible D match to TRBD1 (6 bases). Germline lookup yields CDR1 SGHAT and CDR2 FQNNGV. The CDR3 runs 15 residues. The ends were cut back, 4 bases at V and 0 bases at J, with 12 bases in the middle.

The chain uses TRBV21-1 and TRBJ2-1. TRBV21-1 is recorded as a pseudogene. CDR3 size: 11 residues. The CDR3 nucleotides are TGTGCCAGCAGCAAGGGGAATGAGCAGTTCTTC. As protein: CASSKGNEQFF.

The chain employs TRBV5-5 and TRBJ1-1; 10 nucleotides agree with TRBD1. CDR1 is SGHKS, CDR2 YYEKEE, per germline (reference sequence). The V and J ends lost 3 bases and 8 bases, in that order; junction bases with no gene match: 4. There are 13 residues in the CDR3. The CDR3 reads CASSSGQGTEAFF. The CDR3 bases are TGTGCCAGCAGCTCGGGACAGGGGACCGAAGCTTTCTTT. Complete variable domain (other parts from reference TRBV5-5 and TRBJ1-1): DAGVTQSPTHLIKTRGQQVTLRCSPISGHKSVSWYQQVLGQGPQFIFQYYEKEERGRGNFPDRFSARQFPNYSSELNVNALLLGDSALYLCASSSGQGTEAFFGQGTRLTVV.

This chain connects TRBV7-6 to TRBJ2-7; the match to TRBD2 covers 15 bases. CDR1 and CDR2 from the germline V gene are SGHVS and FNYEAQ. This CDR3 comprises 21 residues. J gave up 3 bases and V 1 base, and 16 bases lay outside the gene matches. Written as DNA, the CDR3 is TGTGCCAGCAGCTTAGTCAGCAGCCGGACTAGCGGGAGGGTTAATAACTACGAGCAGTACTTC. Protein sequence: CASSLVSSRTSGRVNNYEQYF.

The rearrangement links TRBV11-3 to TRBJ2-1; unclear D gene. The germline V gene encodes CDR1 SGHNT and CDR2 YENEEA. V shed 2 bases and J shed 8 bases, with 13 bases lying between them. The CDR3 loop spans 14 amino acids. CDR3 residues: CASSLRARPYEQFF. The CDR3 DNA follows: TGTGCCAGCAGCTTAAGGGCCCGACCCTATGAGCAGTTCTTC.

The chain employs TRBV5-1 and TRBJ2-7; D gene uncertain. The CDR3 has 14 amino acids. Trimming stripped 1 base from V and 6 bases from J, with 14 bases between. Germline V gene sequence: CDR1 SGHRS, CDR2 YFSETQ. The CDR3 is CASSLYGQKGEQYF. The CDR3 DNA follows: TGCGCCAGCAGCTTGTACGGCCAAAAAGGCGAGCAGTACTTC. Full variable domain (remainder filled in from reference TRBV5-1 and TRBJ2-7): KAGVTQTPRYLIKTRGQQVTLSCSPISGHRSVSWYQQTPGQGLQFLFEYFSETQRNKGNFPGRFSGRQFSNSRSEMNVSTLELGDSALYLCASSLYGQKGEQYFGPGTRLTVT.

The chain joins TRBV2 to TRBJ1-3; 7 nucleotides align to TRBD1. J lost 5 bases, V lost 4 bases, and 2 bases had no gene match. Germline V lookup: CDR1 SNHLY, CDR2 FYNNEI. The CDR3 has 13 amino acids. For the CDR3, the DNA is TGTGCCAGCAGTGCAGGGGGAAGAAACACCATATATTTT. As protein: CASSAGGRNTIYF.

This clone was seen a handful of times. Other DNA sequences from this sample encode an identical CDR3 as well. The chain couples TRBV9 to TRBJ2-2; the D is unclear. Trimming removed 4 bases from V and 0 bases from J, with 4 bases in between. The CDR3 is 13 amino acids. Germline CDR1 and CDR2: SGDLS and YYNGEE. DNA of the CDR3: TGTGCCAGCAGCCCACCGAACACCGGGGAGCTGTTTTTT. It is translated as CASSPPNTGELFF.

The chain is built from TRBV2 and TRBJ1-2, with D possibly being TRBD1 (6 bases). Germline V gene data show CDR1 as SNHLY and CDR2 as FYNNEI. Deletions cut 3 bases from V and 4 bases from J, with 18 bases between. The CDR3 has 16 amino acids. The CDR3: CASSESSGAYVYGYTF. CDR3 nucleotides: TGTGCCAGCAGTGAGTCCTCAGGGGCTTATGTCTATGGCTACACCTTC.

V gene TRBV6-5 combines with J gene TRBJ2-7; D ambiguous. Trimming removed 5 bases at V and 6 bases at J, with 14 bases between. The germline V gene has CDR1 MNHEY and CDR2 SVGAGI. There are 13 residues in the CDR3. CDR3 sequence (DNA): TGTGCCAGCAGTGAATCGGGCTCTGGCGAGCAGTACTTC. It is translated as CASSESGSGEQYF.

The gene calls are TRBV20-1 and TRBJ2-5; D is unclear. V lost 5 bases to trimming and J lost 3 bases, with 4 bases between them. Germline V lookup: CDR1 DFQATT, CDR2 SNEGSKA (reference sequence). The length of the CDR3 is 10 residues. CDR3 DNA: TGCAGTGCTTCCAAAGAGACCCAGTACTTC. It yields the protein CSASKETQYF.

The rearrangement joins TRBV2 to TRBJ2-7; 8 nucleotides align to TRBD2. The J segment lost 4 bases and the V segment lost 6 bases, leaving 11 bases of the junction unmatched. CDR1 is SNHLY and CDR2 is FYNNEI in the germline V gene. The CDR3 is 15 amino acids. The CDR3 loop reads CASRSPGLDSYEQYF. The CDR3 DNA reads TGTGCCAGCAGGTCCCCGGGACTAGATTCGTACGAGCAGTACTTC.

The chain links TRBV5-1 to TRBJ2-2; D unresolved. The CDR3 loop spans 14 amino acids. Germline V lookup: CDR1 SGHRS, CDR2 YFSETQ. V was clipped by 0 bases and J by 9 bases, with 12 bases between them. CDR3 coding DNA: TGCGCCAGCAGCTTGGAACCCCCCACGAGGGAGCTGTTTTTT. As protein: CASSLEPPTRELFF.

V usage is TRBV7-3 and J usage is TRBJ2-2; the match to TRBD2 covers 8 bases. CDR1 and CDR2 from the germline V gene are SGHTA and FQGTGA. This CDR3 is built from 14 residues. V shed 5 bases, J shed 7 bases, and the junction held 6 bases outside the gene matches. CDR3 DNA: TGTGCCAGCAGCGGCGGGACTAGGGGCGGGGAGCTGTTTTTT. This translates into CASSGGTRGGELFF.

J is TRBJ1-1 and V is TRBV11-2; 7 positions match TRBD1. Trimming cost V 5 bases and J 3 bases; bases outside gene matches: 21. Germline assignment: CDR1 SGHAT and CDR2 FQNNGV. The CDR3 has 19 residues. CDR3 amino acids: CASSPRSRGWGGRDTEAFF. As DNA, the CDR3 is TGTGCCAGCAGCCCTCGCTCCAGGGGGTGGGGAGGCCGGGACACTGAAGCTTTCTTT.

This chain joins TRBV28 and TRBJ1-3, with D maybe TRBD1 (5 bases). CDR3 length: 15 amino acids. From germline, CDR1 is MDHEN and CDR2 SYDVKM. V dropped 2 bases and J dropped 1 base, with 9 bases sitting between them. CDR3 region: CASSLPGTSGNTIYF. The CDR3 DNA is TGTGCCAGCAGTTTACCGGGGACGTCTGGAAACACCATATATTTT. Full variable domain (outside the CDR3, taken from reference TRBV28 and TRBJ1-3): DVKVTQSSRYLVKRTGEKVFLECVQDMDHENMFWYRQDPGLGLRLIYFSYDVKMKEKGDIPEGYSVSREKKERFSLILESASTNQTSMYLCASSLPGTSGNTIYFGEGSWLTVV.

CDR3 region: CASSLLGGAPEAFF. DNA for the CDR3: TGTGCCAGCAGTTTACTGGGGGGCGCCCCTGAAGCTTTCTTT. This sequence joins TRBV28 and TRBJ1-1, with D maybe TRBD1 (6 bases). Germline loops: CDR1 MDHEN, CDR2 SYDVKM. V was shortened by 2 bases and J by 6 bases, with 13 bases between the two germline ends. CDR3 size: 14 residues. Based on the CDR3 plus reference TRBV28 and TRBJ1-1, the full variable domain is DVKVTQSSRYLVKRTGEKVFLECVQDMDHENMFWYRQDPGLGLRLIYFSYDVKMKEKGDIPEGYSVSREKKERFSLILESASTNQTSMYLCASSLLGGAPEAFFGQGTRLTVV.

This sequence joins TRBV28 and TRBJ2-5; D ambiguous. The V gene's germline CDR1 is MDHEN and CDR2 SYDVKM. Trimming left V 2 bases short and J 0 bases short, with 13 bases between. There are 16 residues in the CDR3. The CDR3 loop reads CASSLGRILYQETQYF. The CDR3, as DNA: TGTGCCAGCAGTTTAGGACGGATCCTATACCAAGAGACCCAGTACTTC. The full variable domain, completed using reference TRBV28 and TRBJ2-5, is DVKVTQSSRYLVKRTGEKVFLECVQDMDHENMFWYRQDPGLGLRLIYFSYDVKMKEKGDIPEGYSVSREKKERFSLILESASTNQTSMYLCASSLGRILYQETQYFGPGTRLLVL.